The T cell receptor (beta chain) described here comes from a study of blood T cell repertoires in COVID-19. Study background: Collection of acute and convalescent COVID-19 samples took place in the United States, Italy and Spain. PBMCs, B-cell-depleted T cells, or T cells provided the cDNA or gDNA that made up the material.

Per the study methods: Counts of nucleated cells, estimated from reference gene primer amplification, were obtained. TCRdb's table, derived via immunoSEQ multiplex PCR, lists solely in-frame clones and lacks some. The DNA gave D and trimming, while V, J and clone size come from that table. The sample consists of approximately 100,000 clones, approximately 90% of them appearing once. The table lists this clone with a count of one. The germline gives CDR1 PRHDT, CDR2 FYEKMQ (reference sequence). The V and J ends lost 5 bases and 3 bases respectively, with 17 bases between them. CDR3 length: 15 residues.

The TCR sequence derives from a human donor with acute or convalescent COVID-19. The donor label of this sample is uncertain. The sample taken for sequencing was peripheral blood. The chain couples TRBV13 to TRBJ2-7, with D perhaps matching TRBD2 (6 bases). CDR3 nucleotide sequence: TGTGCCAGCAGCCCTAGGCGGGACGCCGACTACGAGCAGTACTTC. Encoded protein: CASSPRRDADYEQYF.